Each of the 3 T cell receptor beta chains below was sequenced from the same sample in a study of Graves' ophthalmopathy and Graves' hyperthyroidism. From RNA, the CDR3 regions of TCR beta chains were amplified and sequenced. An initial RT-PCR round employing HTBI primers preceded a second-round multiplex PCR. TCRdb used MiXCR to reprocess the multiplex PCR reads, holding one entry per CDR3 protein. The sample consists of about 640,000 distinct CDR3 sequences, more than 40% of them appearing once. The sequencing input was peripheral blood. Source of these receptors: an adult man with Graves' ophthalmopathy.

The rearrangement joins TRBV6-1 to TRBJ1-5; D is uncertain. This CDR3 spans 13 amino acids. The germline CDR1 and CDR2 sequences are MNHNS and SASEGT. The CDR3 DNA reads as TGTGCTAGAGCTCTTACAGCCGATCAGCCCCAGCATTTT. Translating it yields CARALTADQPQHF.

This clonotype has a handful of counts. The V call is TRBV4-1, the J call TRBJ2-7; D remains unclear. CDR1 is MGHRA, CDR2 YSYEKL, per germline. The CDR3 is made up of 13 amino acids. V gave up 0 bases and J gave up 3 bases, with 6 bases separating them. CDR3: CASSQELGYEQYF. The CDR3 DNA sequence: TGCGCCAGCAGCCAAGAGTTAGGCTACGAGCAGTACTTC.

The V and J genes are TRBV11-1 and TRBJ1-1, with D perhaps matching TRBD1 (6 bases). This CDR3 is built from 13 residues. Trimming removed 4 bases from V and 8 bases from J, with 14 bases in between. Germline V gene data show CDR1 as SGHAT and CDR2 as FQDESV (reference sequence). The CDR3 DNA is TGTGCCAGCAGCTCACCAGGGGCATTGGAAGCTTTCTTT. It translates to CASSSPGALEAFF.